The 19 T cell receptor beta chains listed next were all sequenced from one sample in a study of blood T cell repertoires in COVID-19 (dated by TCRdb to the early 2020s). Libraries came from the immunoSEQ multiplex PCR assay. TCRdb obtained this table from immuneACCESS and retained in-frame rearrangements with V and J assigned. These tables miss some clones; where compared with another copy, unresolved V genes account for less than half of the shortfall, and the remainder is unexplained. In all, the sample holds approximately 300,000 clones, and roughly 88% of those were seen once. The ten largest clones take up roughly 4% of the sample. Sequencing was carried out using peripheral blood. The source of these receptors is a woman between 50 and 59 years old with active or convalescent COVID-19.

The chain links TRBV4-1 to TRBJ2-3; TRBD2 matches at 13 bases. Germline trimming cut 0 bases from V and 6 bases from J; bases unmatched to any gene: 12. This CDR3 is built from 19 residues. Germline CDR1 MGHRA, CDR2 YSYEKL. As DNA, the CDR3 is TGCGCCAGCAGCCAAGAGCTCACCGGGACTAGCGGGGATGGGGATACGCAGTATTTT. As protein: CASSQELTGTSGDGDTQYF.

With regard to this clone: The junction and the germline gene differ at one end; a read error may be behind it. The chain employs TRBV5-8 and TRBJ1-5; no clear D gene. From germline, CDR1 is SGHTS and CDR2 YDEGEE. This CDR3 contains 15 residues. CDR3 bases: TGTGCCAGCAGCTTGGGTAGCAGTTGGAATCAACCCCAGCATTTT. This translates into CASSLGSSWNQPQHF.

The chain joins TRBV6-5 to TRBJ1-1, with D perhaps matching TRBD1 (5 bases). The CDR3 runs to 16 residues. Per germline, CDR1 MNHEY and CDR2 SVGAGI. Trimming cost V 0 bases and J 0 bases, with 11 bases left between them. The CDR3 DNA sequence: TGTGCCAGCAGTTACTCGGGGGGGAGAATGAACACTGAAGCTTTCTTT. As protein: CASSYSGGRMNTEAFF.

The chain links TRBV6-5 to TRBJ1-2, with D maybe TRBD1 (6 bases). The V end lost 3 bases, the J end lost 4 bases, and 15 bases lay between the germline ends. The CDR3 contains 15 residues. Per germline, CDR1 MNHEY and CDR2 SVGAGI. CDR3 in amino acids: CASSYFAGARYGYTF. CDR3 DNA: TGTGCCAGCAGTTATTTCGCGGGGGCGCGCTATGGCTACACCTTC.

The genes are TRBV5-6 and TRBJ1-5; D call uncertain. V was shortened by 0 bases and J by 5 bases, with 12 bases between the two germline ends. The CDR3 sequence is 15 residues long. Germline V gives CDR1 SGHDT, CDR2 YYEEEE. CDR3 sequence: CASSLGGYEHQPQHF. The CDR3 DNA follows: TGTGCCAGCAGCTTGGGAGGGTATGAACATCAGCCCCAGCATTTT. The whole variable domain, filled in from reference TRBV5-6 and TRBJ1-5, reads DAGVTQSPTHLIKTRGQQVTLRCSPKSGHDTVSWYQQALGQGPQFIFQYYEEEERQRGNFPDRFSGHQFPNYSSELNVNALLLGDSALYLCASSLGGYEHQPQHFGDGTRLSIL.

This chain links TRBV5-4 with TRBJ1-1; no clear D gene. The germline V gene encodes CDR1 SGHNT and CDR2 YYREEE (reference sequence). The ends were cut back, 0 bases at V and 4 bases at J, with 10 bases in the middle. This CDR3 is 14 amino acids long. CDR3 protein: CASSLVERITEAFF. Written as DNA, the CDR3 is TGTGCCAGCAGCTTGGTAGAGAGGATCACTGAAGCTTTCTTT.

V gene TRBV6-5 combines with J gene TRBJ2-5, with D possibly TRBD1 on 6 matching bases. This CDR3 region has 11 residues. Germline lookup yields CDR1 MNHEY and CDR2 SVGAGI. Trimming removed 10 bases at V and 2 bases at J, with 8 bases between. The CDR3 DNA reads TGTGCCACGAGGGGGCAAGAGACCCAGTACTTC. As protein: CATRGQETQYF.

The chain combines TRBV6-2 or TRBV6-3 with TRBJ2-3; TRBD2 is a possible D gene (6 bases). CDR1 and CDR2 from the germline V gene are MNHEY and SVGEGT. Trimming cost V 4 bases and J 4 bases, with 12 bases left between them. The CDR3 runs to 14 residues. The CDR3 loop reads CASSSREEADTQYF. The CDR3 DNA sequence: TGTGCCAGCAGTTCCAGGGAGGAGGCAGATACGCAGTATTTT.

V and J are TRBV5-5 and TRBJ1-1; possibly TRBD1 for D (5 bases). This CDR3 region has 14 residues. Germline CDR1 SGHKS, CDR2 YYEKEE (reference sequence). The V end was cut by 4 bases, the J end by 6 bases, with 16 bases between. CDR3 residues: CASSADTGLAEAFF. CDR3 nucleotide sequence: TGTGCCAGCAGCGCCGATACAGGTTTAGCTGAAGCTTTCTTT.

This chain connects TRBV4-1 to TRBJ2-5; D unresolved. V was clipped by 1 base and J by 1 base, with 10 bases between them. This CDR3 has 15 amino acids. The V gene's germline CDR1 is MGHRA and CDR2 YSYEKL. The CDR3 nucleotides are TGCGCCAGCAGCCAAGCCGCACAGCCCCAAGAGACCCAGTACTTC. It yields the protein CASSQAAQPQETQYF.

This clone has only one observation. The V and J genes are TRBV28 and TRBJ1-6; 7 nucleotides line up with TRBD1. Germline CDR1 is MDHEN and CDR2 is SYDVKM. V shed 5 bases and J 0 bases; nucleotides not matched to a gene: 13. This CDR3 contains 19 residues. As DNA, the CDR3 is TGTGCCAGCAGTCCCCCCCTAACAGGGGTAGACTCCTATAATTCACCCCTCCACTTT. Protein: CASSPPLTGVDSYNSPLHF.

This chain uses TRBV28 with TRBJ2-2; TRBD1 matches 8 bases. Germline V gives CDR1 MDHEN, CDR2 SYDVKM. This CDR3 comprises 13 residues. V gave up 8 bases and J gave up 5 bases; unmatched junction bases: 4. The DNA of the CDR3 is TGTGCCAGCCTTACAGGGGGTACCGGGGAGCTGTTTTTT. Amino acids: CASLTGGTGELFF.

To note about this clone: The same CDR3 is also encoded by other DNA sequences in this sample. V and J are TRBV19 and TRBJ1-1; 9 bases match TRBD1. This CDR3 is 14 amino acids long. The germline gives CDR1 LNHDA, CDR2 SQIVND (reference sequence). With 4 bases clipped from V and 0 bases from J, the junction kept 0 bases outside the gene matches. The CDR3 region has the DNA TGTGCCAGTAGTAGGACAGGGGTGAACACTGAAGCTTTCTTT. This translates into CASSRTGVNTEAFF.

CDR3 nucleotide sequence: TGTGCCAGCAGCTTGGGGCAGGGGGCTAAGAATTCACCCCTCCACTTT. Its translation is CASSLGQGAKNSPLHF. The J gene is TRBJ1-6, the V gene TRBV5-6, with TRBD1 matching 8 bases. Per germline, CDR1 SGHDT and CDR2 YYEEEE. This CDR3 is built from 16 residues. The J segment lost 7 bases and the V segment lost 0 bases, leaving 6 bases of the junction unmatched.

J is TRBJ2-6 and V is TRBV7-8; 9 bases match TRBD1. The CDR3 runs 18 residues. V was clipped by 2 bases and J by 4 bases; unmatched bases: 9. The germline V gene has CDR1 SGHVS and CDR2 FQNEAQ. The CDR3 protein is CASSLRLQGANGANVLTF. DNA for the CDR3: TGTGCCAGCAGCTTAAGGCTACAGGGGGCGAACGGGGCCAACGTCCTGACTTTC.

This chain links TRBV12-5 with TRBJ2-7, with 9 bases lining up with TRBD1. Trimming took 1 base from V and 5 from J; bases not matched to a gene: 9. Germline V gene data show CDR1 as LGHNT and CDR2 as FRNRAP. The CDR3 loop spans 16 amino acids. CDR3 DNA sequence: TGTGCTAGTGGTTTGGCGTACCCGGGACAGGGCCACGAGCAGTACTTC. Translating it yields CASGLAYPGQGHEQYF. Combining the CDR3 with reference TRBV12-5 and TRBJ2-7 gives the whole variable domain DARVTQTPRHKVTEMGQEVTMRCQPILGHNTVFWYRQTMMQGLELLAYFRNRAPLDDSGMPKDRFSAEMPDATLATLKIQPSEPRDSAVYFCASGLAYPGQGHEQYFGPGTRLTVT.

The chain carries TRBV7-9 and TRBJ1-2, with 11 bases that match TRBD1. V trimming: 4 bases; J trimming: 3 bases; junction bases outside the gene matches: 4. Germline V gene lookup returns CDR1 SEHNR and CDR2 FQNEAQ (reference sequence). The CDR3 has 15 amino acids. Here the CDR3 DNA reads TGTGCCAGCAGCTCGTGGACAGGGGGCGACTATGGCTACACCTTC. Its translation: CASSSWTGGDYGYTF.

The chain joins TRBV7-2 to TRBJ2-7; 12 bases agree with TRBD2. Germline CDR1 and CDR2: SGHTA and FQGNSA. Unmatched junction bases numbered 4, after V lost 2 bases and J lost 5 bases. CDR3 size: 15 residues. CDR3 sequence reads: CASSLRRLAGDEQYF. DNA of the CDR3: TGTGCCAGCAGCTTAAGGAGACTAGCGGGAGACGAGCAGTACTTC.

The J gene is TRBJ1-1, the V gene TRBV7-8; D gene ambiguous. V was trimmed by 3 bases and J by 2 bases, leaving 7 bases between them. Germline V lookup: CDR1 SGHVS, CDR2 FQNEAQ. The CDR3 extends over 13 amino acids. The CDR3 protein is CASSFGRNTEAFF. Here the CDR3 DNA reads TGTGCCAGCAGCTTTGGCCGAAACACTGAAGCTTTCTTT.